This TCR beta chain emerged from a study of radiation and T cells in renal cell carcinoma. On the study more broadly: Nephrectomy followed 15 Gy stereotactic body radiation by 4 weeks.

Assay: immunoSEQ multiplex PCR; the TCRdb copy retains only in-frame clones and omits some. This table has just over 95,000 clones, 86% appearing once. The time point: baseline pretreatment blood. The sample's treatment: 15 Gy SBRT to primary tumor, nephrectomy 4 weeks later. Sequenced here: blood, sampled from a patient whose treatment included radiotherapy and nephrectomy. The receptor was isolated from a man aged 45-65 years with renal cell carcinoma.

CDR3 in amino acids: CTIQGPRNTIYF. The CDR3 coding sequence is TGCACCATCCAGGGTCCGAGAAACACCATATATTTT. This chain connects TRBV29-1 to TRBJ1-3, with D tentatively TRBD1 (5 bases). Germline V lookup: CDR1 SQVTM, CDR2 ANQGSEA. The CDR3 spans 12 residues.